Below are 20 T cell receptor beta chains sequenced from a single sample in a study of T-cell reconstitution after alpha-beta-depleted transplantation in children. Unique molecular identifiers featured in how the TCRbeta library was prepared. From the PCR reads, TCRdb called clonotypes with MiXCR, one entry per CDR3 protein. The sample records approximately 80,000 distinct CDR3 sequences, 14% being singletons. The material sequenced was PBMCs, mostly from graft donor cells, taken 180 days after TCRalphabeta/CD19-depleted stem cell transplant. The receptors derive from a male patient aged 2-9 years who had a stem cell transplant for acute lymphoblastic leukemia, so the T cells may come from the graft donor.

The rearrangement links TRBV20-1 to TRBJ1-1; D not certain. Germline CDR1 and CDR2: DFQATT and SNEGSKA (reference sequence). With 1 base removed from V and 0 bases from J, the gap between germline ends came to 9 bases. This CDR3 is built from 14 residues. This chain's CDR3 is CSARVPGMNTEAFF. DNA of the CDR3: TGCAGTGCTAGAGTCCCGGGGATGAACACTGAAGCTTTCTTT.

The rearrangement links TRBV9 to TRBJ2-7; D is ambiguous. V dropped 0 bases and J dropped 6 bases, with 7 bases sitting between them. The CDR3 has 12 residues. CDR1 SGDLS and CDR2 YYNGEE come from the germline V gene. The CDR3 protein is CASSVARGEQYF. CDR3 DNA sequence: TGTGCCAGCAGCGTAGCTAGAGGCGAGCAGTACTTC.

This clonotype has a handful of counts. This chain joins TRBV7-6 and TRBJ2-5, with D unresolved. This CDR3 comprises 12 residues. Trimming removed 4 bases at V and 10 bases at J, with 13 bases between. CDR1 and CDR2 from the germline V gene are SGHVS and FNYEAQ. The CDR3 loop reads CASSSGLGSQYF. CDR3 DNA: TGTGCCAGCAGCTCCGGGCTGGGAAGCCAGTACTTC. The whole variable domain, filled in from reference TRBV7-6 and TRBJ2-5, reads GAGVSQSPRYKVTKRGQDVALRCDPISGHVSLYWYRQALGQGPEFLTYFNYEAQQDKSGLPNDRFSAERPEGSISTLTIQRTEQRDSAMYRCASSSGLGSQYFGPGTRLLVL.

This clonotype was seen only a few times. This sequence joins TRBV7-9 and TRBJ1-2; unclear D gene. The CDR3 is 14 residues long. Germline CDR1 reads SEHNR; CDR2 reads FQNEAQ (reference sequence). V was trimmed by 4 bases and J by 8 bases, leaving 17 bases between them. The CDR3 region is CASSSLSPRLGYTF. The CDR3 nucleotides read TGTGCCAGCAGCTCCCTTAGTCCCCGATTGGGCTACACCTTC.

In its sample, this clonotype was seen a few times. V is TRBV7-3 and J is TRBJ2-5; TRBD2 matches at 8 bases. The CDR3 spans 21 residues. Germline-derived CDR1 and CDR2 are SGHTA and FQGTGA. V lost 0 bases, J lost 2 bases, and 20 bases stayed unmatched. CDR3 nucleotides: TGTGCCAGCAGCTTAACGGGGGATATAGGGCTAGCGGGTACTATACAAGAGACCCAGTACTTC. Its translation: CASSLTGDIGLAGTIQETQYF.

This clonotype was observed at least ten times. The rearrangement links TRBV10-3 to TRBJ2-3, with 12 bases aligning to TRBD2. The J segment lost 5 bases and the V segment lost 9 bases, leaving 6 bases of the junction unmatched. The germline V gene has CDR1 ENHRY and CDR2 SYGVKD. The CDR3 runs to 14 residues. In DNA, the CDR3 is TGTGCCATTTCCGGGACTAGCGGGCTAGATACGCAGTATTTT. It is translated as CAISGTSGLDTQYF.

Concerning this clonotype itself: An end of the junction differs from the germline gene, which may be a read error. This chain joins TRBV10-3 and TRBJ2-2; 11 bases match TRBD2. CDR3 length: 19 residues. Germline assignment: CDR1 ENHRY and CDR2 SYGVKD. The DNA of the CDR3 is TGTGCCATCTGTGAGCCGAGGAAGGTCCTAGCGGGAGGAGCAGGGGAGCTGTTTTTT. It translates to CAICEPRKVLAGGAGELFF.

This clonotype occurred many times. This chain links TRBV12-3 or TRBV12-4 with TRBJ1-5; no clear D gene. The germline V and J ends were trimmed by 6 bases and 2 bases, with 14 bases remaining between them. This CDR3 is built from 15 residues. The CDR3 loop reads CASSPEPAGNQPQHF. CDR3 coding DNA: TGTGCCAGCAGCCCAGAGCCGGCGGGCAATCAGCCCCAGCATTTT.

This clonotype was observed a handful of times. The V call is TRBV10-3, the J call TRBJ1-2; a possible D gene is TRBD1 (6 bases). Germline assignment: CDR1 ENHRY and CDR2 SYGVKD. The CDR3 runs 13 residues. The CDR3: CASCQGPPGGYTF. The CDR3 DNA follows: TGTGCTTCCTGCCAGGGGCCGCCCGGTGGCTACACCTTC.

The V call is TRBV18, the J call TRBJ2-3; D gene unclear. Trimming pared 2 bases from V and 1 base from J, leaving 13 bases between. Germline V gene sequence: CDR1 KGHSH, CDR2 LQKENI. The CDR3 has 16 residues. CDR3 sequence reads: CASSPEDDDGTDTQYF. CDR3 sequence (DNA): TGTGCCAGCTCACCAGAGGACGACGATGGCACAGATACGCAGTATTTT.

This chain uses TRBV27 with TRBJ1-6, with 7 bases matching TRBD1. J gave up 7 bases and V 3 bases, and 12 bases lay outside the gene matches. This CDR3 contains 17 residues. Per germline, CDR1 MNHEY and CDR2 SMNVEV (reference sequence). This chain's CDR3 is CASSLESTPGGNSPLHF. For the CDR3, the DNA is TGTGCCAGCAGTTTGGAATCGACCCCAGGGGGGAATTCACCCCTCCACTTT.

This clonotype came up a few times. This chain uses TRBV11-1 with TRBJ1-6, with TRBD1 matching over 9 bases. The V gene end was trimmed by 3 bases and the J gene end by 0 bases; junction bases not matched to a gene: 12. The CDR3 has 20 residues. Germline-derived CDR1 and CDR2 are SGHAT and FQDESV (reference sequence). This chain's CDR3 is CASSFGRDRAWSSYNSPLHF. The CDR3 DNA is TGTGCCAGCAGCTTCGGCCGGGACAGGGCCTGGAGCTCCTATAATTCACCCCTCCACTTT.

This clonotype has a handful of counts. The chain carries TRBV27 and TRBJ1-6; the match to TRBD1 covers 7 bases. Trimming cost V 7 bases and J 7 bases; bases outside gene matches: 7. Germline values: CDR1 MNHEY, CDR2 SMNVEV (reference sequence). There are 14 residues in the CDR3. The chain's CDR3 is CASTLGTANSPLHF. Here the CDR3 DNA reads TGTGCCAGCACCCTCGGGACAGCCAATTCACCCCTCCACTTT.

The V and J genes are TRBV7-4 and TRBJ2-4; TRBD2 matches at 10 bases. The V gene's germline CDR1 is SGHVT and CDR2 SQSDAQ. V was clipped by 1 base and J by 0 bases; unmatched bases: 9. This CDR3 comprises 19 residues. The CDR3 DNA reads as TGTGCCAGCAGCTTAGGAGGGAGGACTAGCGGCCTAGCCAAAAACATTCAGTACTTC. Amino acid sequence: CASSLGGRTSGLAKNIQYF.

This clonotype came up many times. V usage is TRBV5-5 and J usage is TRBJ1-5, with 10 bases identical to TRBD1. The CDR3 covers 16 residues. Germline V CDR1 and CDR2: SGHKS, YYEKEE (reference sequence). The V gene end was trimmed by 3 bases and the J gene end by 0 bases; junction bases not matched to a gene: 3. The CDR3 spells CASSWTGGYSNQPQHF. In DNA form, the CDR3 reads TGTGCCAGCAGCTGGACAGGGGGATATAGCAATCAGCCCCAGCATTTT.

This clonotype has just a few counts. The chain recombines TRBV4-2 with TRBJ1-1; D remains unclear. In germline, CDR1 is LGHNA, CDR2 YNFKEQ. This CDR3 comprises 14 residues. V lost 0 bases to trimming and J lost 1 base, with 6 bases between them. The CDR3 protein is CASSQEGPNTEAFF. The DNA of the CDR3 is TGTGCCAGCAGCCAAGAAGGGCCGAACACTGAAGCTTTCTTT.

This clonotype was seen a few times. The chain recombines TRBV20-1 with TRBJ2-7; 12 bases line up with TRBD2. From germline, CDR1 is DFQATT and CDR2 SNEGSKA (reference sequence). With 6 bases clipped from V and 1 base from J, the junction kept 4 bases outside the gene matches. The CDR3 has 14 residues. Here the CDR3 reads CSAASGGASYEQYF. The CDR3 DNA reads TGCAGTGCAGCTAGCGGGGGGGCGTCCTACGAGCAGTACTTC.

To note about this clonotype: This may arise from a read error, as a much more abundant clone is one base away. The chain uses TRBV6-5 and TRBJ1-4; D not certain. This CDR3 has 14 amino acids. The ends were cut back, 5 bases at V and 5 bases at J, with 12 bases in the middle. The germline gives CDR1 MNHEY, CDR2 SVGAGI. For the CDR3, the DNA is TGTGCCAGCAGTACACGGGTATCGAATGAAAAACTGTTTTTT. Protein product: CASSTRVSNEKLFF.

In this sample, this clonotype turned up a few times. The chain couples TRBV27 to TRBJ2-1, with 8 positions matching TRBD2. Losses at the gene ends were 1 base for V and 2 bases for J; bases not matched to a gene: 7. Germline V gene sequence: CDR1 MNHEY, CDR2 SMNVEV (reference sequence). There are 17 residues in the CDR3. The CDR3: CASSLWGGRGAYNEQFF. CDR3 sequence (DNA): TGTGCCAGCAGTTTATGGGGTGGGCGGGGGGCCTACAATGAGCAGTTCTTC.

The chain is built from TRBV4-3 and TRBJ2-1, with 8 bases lining up with TRBD2. The germline gives CDR1 LGHNA, CDR2 YSLEER. The J segment lost 1 base and the V segment lost 1 base, leaving 6 bases of the junction unmatched. The CDR3 is 17 amino acids. The CDR3: CASSQVGGGPSYNEQFF. CDR3 DNA sequence: TGCGCCAGCAGCCAAGTCGGGGGGGGGCCGTCCTACAATGAGCAGTTCTTC.